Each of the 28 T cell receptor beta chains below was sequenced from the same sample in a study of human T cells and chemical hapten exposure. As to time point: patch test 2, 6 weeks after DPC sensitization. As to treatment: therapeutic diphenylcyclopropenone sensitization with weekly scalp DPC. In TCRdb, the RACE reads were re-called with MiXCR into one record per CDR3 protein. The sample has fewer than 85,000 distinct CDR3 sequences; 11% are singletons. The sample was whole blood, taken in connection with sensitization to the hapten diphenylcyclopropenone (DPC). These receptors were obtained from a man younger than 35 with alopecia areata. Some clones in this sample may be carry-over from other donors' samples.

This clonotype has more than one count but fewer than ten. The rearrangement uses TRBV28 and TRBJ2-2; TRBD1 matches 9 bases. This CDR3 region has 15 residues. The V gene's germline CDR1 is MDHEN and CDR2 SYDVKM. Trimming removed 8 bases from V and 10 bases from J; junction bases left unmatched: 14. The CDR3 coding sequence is TGTGCCAGCCACACTGCGGGACAGGGTTACGAGGAGCTGTTTTTT. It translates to CASHTAGQGYEELFF.

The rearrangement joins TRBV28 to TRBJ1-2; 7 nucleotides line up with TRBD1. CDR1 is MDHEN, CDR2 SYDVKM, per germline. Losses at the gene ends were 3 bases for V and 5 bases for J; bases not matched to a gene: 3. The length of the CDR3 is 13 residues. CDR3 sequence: CASSFAGQYGYTF. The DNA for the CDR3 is TGTGCCAGCAGTTTCGCGGGACAGTATGGCTACACCTTC.

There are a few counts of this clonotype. The CDR3 reads CASSQDLGQGRTGELFF. In DNA, the CDR3 is TGCGCCAGCAGCCAAGACCTGGGACAGGGACGGACCGGGGAGCTGTTTTTT. The chain links TRBV4-1 to TRBJ2-2; TRBD1 agrees at 9 bases. The CDR3 is 17 residues long. V shed 0 bases, J shed 5 bases, and the junction held 7 bases outside the gene matches. Germline V gene data show CDR1 as MGHRA and CDR2 as YSYEKL.

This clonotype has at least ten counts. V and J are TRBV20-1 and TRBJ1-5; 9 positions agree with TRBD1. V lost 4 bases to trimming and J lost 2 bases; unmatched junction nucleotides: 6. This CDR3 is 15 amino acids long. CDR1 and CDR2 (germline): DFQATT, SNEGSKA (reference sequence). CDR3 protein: CSAMHRDRGNQPQHF. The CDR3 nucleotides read TGCAGTGCTATGCACCGGGACAGGGGCAATCAGCCCCAGCATTTT.

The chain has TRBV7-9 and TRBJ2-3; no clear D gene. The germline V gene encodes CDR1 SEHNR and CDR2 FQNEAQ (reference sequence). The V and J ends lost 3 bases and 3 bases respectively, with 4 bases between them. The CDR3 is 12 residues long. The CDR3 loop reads CASSFITDTQYF. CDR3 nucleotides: TGTGCCAGCAGCTTCATAACAGATACGCAGTATTTT.

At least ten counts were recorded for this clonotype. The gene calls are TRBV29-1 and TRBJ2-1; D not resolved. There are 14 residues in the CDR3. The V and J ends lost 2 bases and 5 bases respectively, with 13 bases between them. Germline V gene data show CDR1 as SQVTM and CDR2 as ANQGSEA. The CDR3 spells CSVEKDRSDNEQFF. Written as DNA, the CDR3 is TGCAGCGTTGAAAAGGATAGGAGCGACAATGAGCAGTTCTTC.

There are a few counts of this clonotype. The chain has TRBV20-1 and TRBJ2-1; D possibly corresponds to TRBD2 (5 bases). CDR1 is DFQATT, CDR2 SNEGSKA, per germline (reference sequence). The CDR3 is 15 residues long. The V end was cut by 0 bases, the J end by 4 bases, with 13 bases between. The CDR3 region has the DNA TGCAGTGCTAGAGACCCGGTAGAGGGTTACAATGAGCAGTTCTTC. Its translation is CSARDPVEGYNEQFF.

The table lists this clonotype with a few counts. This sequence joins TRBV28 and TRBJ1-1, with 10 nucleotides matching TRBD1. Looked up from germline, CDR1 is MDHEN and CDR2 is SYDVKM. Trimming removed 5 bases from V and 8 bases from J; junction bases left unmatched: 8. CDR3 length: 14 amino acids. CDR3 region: CASSLGGQGQEAFF. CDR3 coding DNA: TGTGCCAGCAGTCTAGGGGGACAGGGGCAAGAAGCTTTCTTT.

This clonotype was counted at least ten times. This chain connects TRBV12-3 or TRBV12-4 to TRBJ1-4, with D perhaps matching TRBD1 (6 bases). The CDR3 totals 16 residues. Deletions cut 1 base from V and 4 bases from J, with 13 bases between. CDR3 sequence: CASSLGRGGGNEKLFF. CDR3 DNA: TGTGCCAGCAGTTTAGGCAGGGGAGGTGGTAATGAAAAACTGTTTTTT.

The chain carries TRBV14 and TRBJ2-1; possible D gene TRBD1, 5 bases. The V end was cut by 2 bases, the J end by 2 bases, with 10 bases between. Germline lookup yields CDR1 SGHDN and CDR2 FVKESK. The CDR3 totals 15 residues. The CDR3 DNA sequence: TGTGCCAGCAGCCAATCTAGGGGAACCTACAATGAGCAGTTCTTC. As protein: CASSQSRGTYNEQFF.

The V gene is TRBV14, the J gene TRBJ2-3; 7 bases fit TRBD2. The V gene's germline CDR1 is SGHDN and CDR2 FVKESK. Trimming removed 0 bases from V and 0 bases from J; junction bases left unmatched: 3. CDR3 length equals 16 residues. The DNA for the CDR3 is TGTGCCAGCAGCCAAGATTTCGGGGGGAGCACAGATACGCAGTATTTT. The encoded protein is CASSQDFGGSTDTQYF. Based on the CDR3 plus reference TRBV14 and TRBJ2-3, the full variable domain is EAGVTQFPSHSVIEKGQTVTLRCDPISGHDNLYWYRRVMGKEIKFLLHFVKESKQDESGMPNNRFLAERTGGTYSTLKVQPAELEDSGVYFCASSQDFGGSTDTQYFGPGTRLTVL.

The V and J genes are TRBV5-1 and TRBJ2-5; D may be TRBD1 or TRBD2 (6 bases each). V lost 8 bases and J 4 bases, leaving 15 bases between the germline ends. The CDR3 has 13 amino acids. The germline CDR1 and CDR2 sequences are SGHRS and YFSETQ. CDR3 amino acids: CASSHGGGETQYF. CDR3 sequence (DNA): TGCGCCAGTTCACACGGGGGCGGAGAGACCCAGTACTTC.

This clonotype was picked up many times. The chain's CDR3 is CASSPGGGNTEAFF. Written as DNA, the CDR3 is TGCGCCAGCAGCCCGGGAGGCGGCAACACTGAAGCTTTCTTT. This rearrangement joins TRBV4-3 to TRBJ1-1; D gene unclear. Trimming removed 4 bases at V and 2 bases at J, with 11 bases between. The germline V gene encodes CDR1 LGHNA and CDR2 YSLEER. This CDR3 region has 14 residues.

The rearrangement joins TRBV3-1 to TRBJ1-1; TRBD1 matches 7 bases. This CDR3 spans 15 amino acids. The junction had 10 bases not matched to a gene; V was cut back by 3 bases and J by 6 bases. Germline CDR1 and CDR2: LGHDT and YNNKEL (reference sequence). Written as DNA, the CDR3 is TGTGCCAGCAGCCACTCCGACAGGGTATGGGCTGAAGCTTTCTTT. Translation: CASSHSDRVWAEAFF.

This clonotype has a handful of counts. CDR3 residues: CASSYNSGANVLTF. The DNA of the CDR3 is TGTGCCAGCAGTTACAACTCTGGGGCCAACGTCCTGACTTTC. The chain has TRBV6-2 or TRBV6-3 and TRBJ2-6; D ambiguous. Germline assignment: CDR1 MNHEY and CDR2 SVGEGT. The CDR3 spans 14 residues. The V gene lost 2 bases and the J gene lost 0 bases, with 2 bases spanning the gap.

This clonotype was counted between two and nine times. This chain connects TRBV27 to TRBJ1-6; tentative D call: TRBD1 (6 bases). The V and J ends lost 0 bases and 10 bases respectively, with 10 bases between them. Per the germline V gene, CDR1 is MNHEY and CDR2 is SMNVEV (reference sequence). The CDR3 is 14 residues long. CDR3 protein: CASSLSRGRSPLHF. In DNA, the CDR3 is TGTGCCAGCAGTTTATCGAGGGGGAGATCACCCCTCCACTTT.

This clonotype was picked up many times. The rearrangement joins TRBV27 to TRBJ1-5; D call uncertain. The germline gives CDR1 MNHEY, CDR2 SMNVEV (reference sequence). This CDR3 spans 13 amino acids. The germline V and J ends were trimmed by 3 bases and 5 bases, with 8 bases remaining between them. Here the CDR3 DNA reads TGTGCCAGCAGTTTTAACCTTGATCAGCCCCAGCATTTT. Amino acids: CASSFNLDQPQHF.

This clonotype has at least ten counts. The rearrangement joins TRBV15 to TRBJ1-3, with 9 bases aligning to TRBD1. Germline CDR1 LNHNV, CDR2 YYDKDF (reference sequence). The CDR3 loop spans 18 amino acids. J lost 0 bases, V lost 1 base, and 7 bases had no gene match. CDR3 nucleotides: TGTGCCACCAGCAGAGGGGACAGGGCTATTATCTCTGGAAACACCATATATTTT. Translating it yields CATSRGDRAIISGNTIYF.

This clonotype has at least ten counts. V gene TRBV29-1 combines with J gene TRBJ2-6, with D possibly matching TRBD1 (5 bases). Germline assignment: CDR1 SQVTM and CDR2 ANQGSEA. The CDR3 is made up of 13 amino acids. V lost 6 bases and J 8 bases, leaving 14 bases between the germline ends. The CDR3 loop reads CSVQQESPNVLTF. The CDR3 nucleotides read TGCAGCGTGCAACAGGAGAGTCCCAACGTCCTGACTTTC.

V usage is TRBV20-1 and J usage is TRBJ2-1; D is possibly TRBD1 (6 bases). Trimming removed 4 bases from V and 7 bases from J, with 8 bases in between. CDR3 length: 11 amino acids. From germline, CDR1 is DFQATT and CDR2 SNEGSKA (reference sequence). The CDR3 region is CSANRENEQFF. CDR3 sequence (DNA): TGCAGTGCTAACAGGGAGAATGAGCAGTTCTTC.

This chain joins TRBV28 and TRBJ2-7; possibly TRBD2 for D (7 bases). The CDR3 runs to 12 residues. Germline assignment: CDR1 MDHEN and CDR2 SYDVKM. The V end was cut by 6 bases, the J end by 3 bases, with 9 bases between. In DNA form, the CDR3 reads TGTGCCAGCAGGAGGGGGGGCTACGAGCAGTACGTC. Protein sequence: CASRRGGYEQYV.

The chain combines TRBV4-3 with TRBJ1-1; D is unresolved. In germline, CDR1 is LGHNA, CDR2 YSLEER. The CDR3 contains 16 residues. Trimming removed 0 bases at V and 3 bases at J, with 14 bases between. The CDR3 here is CASSQDRAGSYTEAFF. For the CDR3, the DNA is TGCGCCAGCAGCCAAGATCGGGCGGGTTCCTACACTGAAGCTTTCTTT.

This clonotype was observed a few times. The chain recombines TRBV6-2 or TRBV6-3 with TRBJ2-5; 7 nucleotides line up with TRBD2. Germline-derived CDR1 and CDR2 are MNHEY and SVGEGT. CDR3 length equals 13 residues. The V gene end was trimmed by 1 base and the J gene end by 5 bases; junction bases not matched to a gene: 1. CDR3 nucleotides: TGTGCCAGCAGTTACTACGGGAGGGAGACCCAGTACTTC. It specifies CASSYYGRETQYF.

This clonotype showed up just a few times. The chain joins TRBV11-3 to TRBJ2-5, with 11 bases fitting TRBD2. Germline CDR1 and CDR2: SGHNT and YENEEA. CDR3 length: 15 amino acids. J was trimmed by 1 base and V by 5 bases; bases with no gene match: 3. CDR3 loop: CASSQGTSGQETQYF. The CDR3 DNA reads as TGTGCCAGCAGCCAGGGGACTAGCGGCCAAGAGACCCAGTACTTC.

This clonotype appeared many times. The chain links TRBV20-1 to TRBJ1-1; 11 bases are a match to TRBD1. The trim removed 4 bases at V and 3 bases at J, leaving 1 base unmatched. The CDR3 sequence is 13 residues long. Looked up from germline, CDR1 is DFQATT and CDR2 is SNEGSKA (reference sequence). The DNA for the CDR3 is TGCAGTGCTAAGGGACAGGGGGACACTGAAGCTTTCTTT. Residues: CSAKGQGDTEAFF.

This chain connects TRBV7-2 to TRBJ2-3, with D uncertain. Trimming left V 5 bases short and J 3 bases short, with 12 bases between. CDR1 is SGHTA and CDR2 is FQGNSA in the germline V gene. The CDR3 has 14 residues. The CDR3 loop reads CASSPTQSTDTQYF. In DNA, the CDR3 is TGTGCCAGCAGCCCCACCCAATCTACAGATACGCAGTATTTT.

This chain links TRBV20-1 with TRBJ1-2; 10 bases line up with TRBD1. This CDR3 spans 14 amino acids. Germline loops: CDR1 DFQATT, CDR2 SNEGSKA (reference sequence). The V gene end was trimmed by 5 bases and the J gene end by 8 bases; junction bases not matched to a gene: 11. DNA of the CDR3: TGCAGTGCTGCTCCGGGACAGGGGACCGAAGGCTACACCTTC. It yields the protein CSAAPGQGTEGYTF.

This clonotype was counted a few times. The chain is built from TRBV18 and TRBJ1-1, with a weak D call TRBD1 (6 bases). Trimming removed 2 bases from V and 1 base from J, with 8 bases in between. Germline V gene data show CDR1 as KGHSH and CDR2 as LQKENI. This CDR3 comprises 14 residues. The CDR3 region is CASSPVRGNTEAFF. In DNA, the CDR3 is TGTGCCAGCTCACCAGTCAGGGGGAACACTGAAGCTTTCTTT.